The 28 T cell receptor beta chains given below trace back to one sample, sequenced in a study of T-cell memory formation after mild COVID-19 listed by TCRdb under 2021. Library construction relied on 5' RACE. The instrument given in TCRdb is Illumina NovaSeq 6000. TCRdb applied fastp at Q25 and MiXCR to the public reads, then kept only in-frame beta chains. CDR3 protein duplicates are merged, each entry listing the most common genes and DNA. The sample table holds around 200,000 distinct CDR3 sequences, of which under 20% were seen once. The ten largest clonotypes hold roughly 3.8% of the sample. The material sequenced was PBMCs or a T cell subset sorted from them (not recorded which). The receptors derive from a man younger than 35 who had mild COVID-19 (a few samples of this study predate the infection). The sample titles of this study are shuffled in the database, so cell type and time point are left out; the donor was told from shared clones.

V usage is TRBV5-6 and J usage is TRBJ2-6, with no clear D. Germline assignment: CDR1 SGHDT and CDR2 YYEEEE. Trimming removed 3 bases from V and 0 bases from J, with 13 bases in between. CDR3 length equals 17 residues. The CDR3 sequence is CASSSEAFRSGANVLTF. The CDR3 DNA sequence: TGTGCCAGCAGCTCCGAGGCGTTCCGCTCTGGGGCCAACGTCCTGACTTTC.

This clonotype was counted only a few times. V is TRBV20-1 and J is TRBJ2-1, with no clear D. Germline lookup yields CDR1 DFQATT and CDR2 SNEGSKA (reference sequence). V lost 3 bases, J lost 4 bases, and 13 bases lay in between. The CDR3 sequence is 14 residues long. The CDR3 here is CSARVDKGYNEQFF. For the CDR3, the DNA is TGCAGTGCTAGGGTAGACAAGGGATACAATGAGCAGTTCTTC.

This clonotype was observed a few times. The chain links TRBV28 to TRBJ2-5; D ambiguous. The germline gives CDR1 MDHEN, CDR2 SYDVKM. V lost 1 base to trimming and J lost 6 bases, with 15 bases between them. The CDR3 runs to 15 residues. The CDR3 DNA is TGTGCCAGCAGTTTATCACGGTCGGGCGCGAAGACCCAGTACTTC. Amino acids: CASSLSRSGAKTQYF.

This clonotype was observed a handful of times. V gene TRBV3-1 combines with J gene TRBJ2-1, with TRBD2 matching 8 bases. With V trimmed by 4 bases and J by 0 bases, 2 bases remained unmatched. CDR3 length: 15 residues. Germline values: CDR1 LGHDT, CDR2 YNNKEL (reference sequence). CDR3 sequence (DNA): TGTGCCAGCAGCCCCGCGGGGGGCTCCTACAATGAGCAGTTCTTC. This gives the protein CASSPAGGSYNEQFF.

The DNA for the CDR3 is TGTGCCGCAAGGAGGGCAGGGTCCTACGAGCAGTACTTC. Translated, it gives CAARRAGSYEQYF. The V and J genes are TRBV3-1 and TRBJ2-7; D may be TRBD2 (6 bases). This CDR3 spans 13 amino acids. Germline-derived CDR1 and CDR2 are LGHDT and YNNKEL (reference sequence). V was pared by 11 bases and J by 1 base, with 15 bases between.

CDR3 in amino acids: CASSLVGSGLQAFF. CDR3 sequence (DNA): TGTGCCAGCAGCTTAGTAGGTTCGGGACTACAAGCTTTCTTT. The chain uses TRBV7-8 and TRBJ1-1; D is possibly TRBD1 (5 bases). The CDR3 is made up of 14 amino acids. CDR1 and CDR2 (germline): SGHVS, FQNEAQ. The V end was cut by 1 base, the J end by 9 bases, with 15 bases between. Looking up the rest from reference TRBV7-8 and TRBJ1-1 gives the full variable domain: GAGVSQSPRYKVAKRGQDVALRCDPISGHVSLFWYQQALGQGPEFLTYFQNEAQLDKSGLPSDRFFAERPEGSVSTLKIQRTQQEDSAVYLCASSLVGSGLQAFFGQGTRLTVV.

This clonotype was seen more than once but under ten times. The chain couples TRBV15 to TRBJ1-5; maybe TRBD1 (5 bases). The germline V and J ends were trimmed by 5 bases and 3 bases, with 14 bases remaining between them. From germline, CDR1 is LNHNV and CDR2 YYDKDF (reference sequence). CDR3 size: 15 residues. The CDR3, as DNA: TGTGCCACCAGCTCAAAGGGCAGGGACAATCAGCCCCAGCATTTT. Protein: CATSSKGRDNQPQHF.

The chain couples TRBV5-6 to TRBJ2-3; a possible D gene is TRBD2 (5 bases). This CDR3 has 16 residues. The V gene lost 3 bases and the J gene lost 0 bases, with 14 bases spanning the gap. Germline V gene data show CDR1 as SGHDT and CDR2 as YYEEEE. CDR3 protein: CASSSAGLRSTDTQYF. The CDR3 region has the DNA TGTGCCAGCAGCTCTGCCGGACTGAGGAGCACAGATACGCAGTATTTT. The whole variable domain, filled in from reference TRBV5-6 and TRBJ2-3, reads DAGVTQSPTHLIKTRGQQVTLRCSPKSGHDTVSWYQQALGQGPQFIFQYYEEEERQRGNFPDRFSGHQFPNYSSELNVNALLLGDSALYLCASSSAGLRSTDTQYFGPGTRLTVL.

This clonotype has only a few counts. The gene calls are TRBV7-2 and TRBJ1-2, with 7 bases that match TRBD1. V lost 4 bases to trimming and J lost 5 bases; unmatched junction nucleotides: 7. CDR1 and CDR2 from the germline V gene are SGHTA and FQGNSA. The CDR3 sequence is 14 residues long. CDR3 nucleotides: TGTGCCAGCAGCTACCGACAGGGATGGTATGGCTACACCTTC. It yields the protein CASSYRQGWYGYTF.

V gene TRBV7-2 combines with J gene TRBJ1-1; D is uncertain. V lost 3 bases to trimming and J lost 4 bases, with 12 bases between them. From germline, CDR1 is SGHTA and CDR2 FQGNSA. The CDR3 is 14 residues long. The CDR3 loop reads CASSFSDGPTEAFF. CDR3 in DNA: TGTGCCAGCAGCTTTTCGGACGGTCCCACTGAAGCTTTCTTT.

The chain is built from TRBV29-1 and TRBJ1-4, with unresolved D. There are 14 residues in the CDR3. Germline V gives CDR1 SQVTM, CDR2 ANQGSEA. Trimming took 6 bases from V and 7 from J, leaving 18 bases between them. The CDR3 DNA is TGCAGCGTGAGCCTCGGCGTGGCTAGTGAAAAACTGTTTTTT. Encoded protein: CSVSLGVASEKLFF.

This clonotype was detected only a few times. This rearrangement joins TRBV28 to TRBJ2-7, with TRBD1 matching 8 bases. The CDR3 has 15 residues. With V trimmed by 5 bases and J by 5 bases, 11 bases remained unmatched. Germline V gene lookup returns CDR1 MDHEN and CDR2 SYDVKM. The CDR3, as DNA: TGTGCCAGCAGTGGAGGACAGGGAGAGTTTGACGAGCAGTACTTC. Translated, it gives CASSGGQGEFDEQYF.

The V gene is TRBV19, the J gene TRBJ2-2; D is unclear. CDR1 LNHDA and CDR2 SQIVND come from the germline V gene (reference sequence). The V gene lost 7 bases and the J gene lost 0 bases, with 12 bases spanning the gap. CDR3 size: 15 residues. The CDR3 is CASTWGAPNTGELFF. The CDR3, as DNA: TGTGCCAGTACATGGGGTGCCCCGAACACCGGGGAGCTGTTTTTT.

The genes are TRBV7-3 and TRBJ1-1, with 10 bases fitting TRBD1. Germline loops: CDR1 SGHTA, CDR2 FQGTGA. The V gene end was trimmed by 2 bases and the J gene end by 4 bases; junction bases not matched to a gene: 4. This CDR3 has 15 amino acids. This chain's CDR3 is CASSLDRGQFTEAFF. The CDR3 coding sequence is TGTGCCAGCAGCTTAGACAGGGGGCAGTTCACTGAAGCTTTCTTT.

This chain uses TRBV30 with TRBJ2-3; 8 nucleotides align to TRBD2. The V gene end was trimmed by 0 bases and the J gene end by 7 bases; junction bases not matched to a gene: 3. CDR1 and CDR2 from the germline V gene are GTSNPN and SVGIG (reference sequence). CDR3 length: 13 amino acids. CDR3 sequence (DNA): TGTGCCTGGAGTGTACCGGGGGGGAATACGCAGTATTTT. Residues: CAWSVPGGNTQYF.

V usage is TRBV4-3 and J usage is TRBJ1-5; unclear D gene. Per the germline V gene, CDR1 is LGHNA and CDR2 is YSLEER. The length of the CDR3 is 13 residues. V was clipped by 0 bases and J by 7 bases, with 7 bases between them. For the CDR3, the DNA is TGCGCCAGCAGCCAAGACCGGGCCCAGCCCCAGCATTTT. Translation gives CASSQDRAQPQHF.

This clonotype was observed a few times. The chain has TRBV5-5 and TRBJ2-2, with D possibly being TRBD2 (6 bases). The V gene's germline CDR1 is SGHKS and CDR2 YYEKEE (reference sequence). V was clipped by 0 bases and J by 0 bases, with 12 bases between them. This CDR3 has 17 amino acids. Written as DNA, the CDR3 is TGTGCCAGCAGCTTGGCCGGGGGATTCGCGAACACCGGGGAGCTGTTTTTT. Its translation is CASSLAGGFANTGELFF.

This clonotype was counted between two and nine times. The rearrangement uses TRBV5-1 and TRBJ1-4, with a possible D match to TRBD1 (5 bases). This CDR3 is 14 amino acids long. The V end lost 7 bases, the J end lost 3 bases, and 13 bases lay between the germline ends. Germline V gene data show CDR1 as SGHRS and CDR2 as YFSETQ. For the CDR3, the DNA is TGCGCCAGCGGGAGGGACGGACCTAATGAAAAACTGTTTTTT. This sequence encodes CASGRDGPNEKLFF.

This clonotype has just a few counts. This chain uses TRBV4-3 with TRBJ2-5; TRBD2 is a possible D gene (5 bases). The V gene's germline CDR1 is LGHNA and CDR2 YSLEER. Trimming took 0 bases from V and 1 from J, leaving 9 bases between them. This CDR3 spans 15 amino acids. The CDR3 nucleotides are TGCGCCAGCAGCCAAGAGGTCGGGGTCCAAGAGACCCAGTACTTC. This sequence encodes CASSQEVGVQETQYF.

This clonotype turned up a few times. The V call is TRBV12-3 or TRBV12-4, the J call TRBJ1-1, with TRBD1 matching 9 bases. The CDR3 contains 15 residues. The junction had 4 bases not matched to a gene; V was cut back by 4 bases and J by 1 base. The CDR3 DNA reads as TGTGCCAGCAGTTGGACAGGGGTAAAGAACACTGAAGCTTTCTTT. Translation: CASSWTGVKNTEAFF.

V gene TRBV5-5 combines with J gene TRBJ1-5; D possibly corresponds to TRBD1 (5 bases). The CDR3 has 15 amino acids. Trimming removed 4 bases from V and 4 bases from J, with 15 bases in between. From germline, CDR1 is SGHKS and CDR2 YYEKEE (reference sequence). This chain's CDR3 is CASSRALTVNQPQHF. The CDR3 DNA is TGTGCCAGCAGCCGAGCCTTGACAGTGAATCAGCCCCAGCATTTT.

This chain connects TRBV7-2 to TRBJ2-5; 8 positions agree with TRBD2. Germline-derived CDR1 and CDR2 are SGHTA and FQGNSA. The CDR3 is 15 amino acids. V was pared by 6 bases and J by 4 bases, with 10 bases of the junction left unmatched. CDR3 coding DNA: TGTGCCAGCAGTACTAGCGGTGGGATTGGAGAGACCCAGTACTTC. Its translation: CASSTSGGIGETQYF.

This clonotype came up once. The chain's CDR3 is CASSERAGGTDTQYF. CDR3 DNA: TGCGCCAGCAGTGAGAGAGCGGGGGGGACAGATACGCAGTATTTT. This chain joins TRBV10-2 and TRBJ2-3; 10 bases line up with TRBD2. In germline, CDR1 is WSHSY, CDR2 SAAADI. The CDR3 extends over 15 amino acids. The V and J ends lost 2 bases and 3 bases, in that order; junction bases with no gene match: 2.

The V call is TRBV25-1, the J call TRBJ1-3, with TRBD1 as a possible D gene (6 bases). Germline CDR1 MGHDK, CDR2 SYGVNS. CDR3 length: 15 amino acids. Trimming shortened V by 2 bases and J by 6 bases, and 14 bases separated the two germline ends. The CDR3 loop reads CASSEVNREENTIYF. In nucleotides, the CDR3 is TGTGCCAGCAGTGAAGTCAACAGGGAGGAAAACACCATATATTTT.

The chain is built from TRBV18 and TRBJ2-7; the match to TRBD1 covers 8 bases. The CDR3 contains 16 residues. CDR1 and CDR2 (germline): KGHSH, LQKENI. J lost 6 bases, V lost 3 bases, and 13 bases had no gene match. CDR3 in amino acids: CASSPGQGTGPREQYF. CDR3 in DNA: TGTGCCAGCTCACCTGGGCAGGGGACAGGCCCACGCGAGCAGTACTTC.

The V and J genes are TRBV11-2 and TRBJ1-1, with D unresolved. Germline V gene data show CDR1 as SGHAT and CDR2 as FQNNGV. V lost 5 bases, J lost 5 bases, and 15 bases lay in between. There are 14 residues in the CDR3. CDR3 coding DNA: TGTGCCAGCAGCGTAGGGTGGCGGCGGACTGAAGCTTTCTTT. Translation: CASSVGWRRTEAFF.

This clonotype was observed at least ten times. The chain carries TRBV5-5 and TRBJ2-4; D uncertain. The germline V gene encodes CDR1 SGHKS and CDR2 YYEKEE (reference sequence). Trimming left V 0 bases short and J 10 bases short, with 14 bases between. The CDR3 has 14 amino acids. The chain's CDR3 is CASSLDDNGRIQYF. The CDR3 DNA reads TGTGCCAGCAGCTTGGATGACAATGGAAGGATTCAGTACTTC.

This clonotype was picked up many times. CDR3 amino acids: CASSYLGRDTQYF. For the CDR3, the DNA is TGTGCCAGCAGTTACCTGGGCCGGGATACGCAGTATTTT. The J gene is TRBJ2-3, the V gene TRBV6-6; D ambiguous. This CDR3 is built from 13 residues. V lost 2 bases and J lost 6, with 9 bases in between. Germline V lookup: CDR1 MNHNY, CDR2 SVGAGI (reference sequence).